Given below is one TCR beta chain in context. This clonotype was observed a handful of times. Its recognized antigen is unknown. There are no base qualities to consult, and no much larger clone falls within one base. The sample comes from a study of regulatory T cells in long-lasting Graves disease (dated by TCRdb to the early 2020s). As for the study more broadly: Patients with newly diagnosed Graves' disease had been on antithyroid drugs for under 3 months. This study used TCR sequencing and RNA sequencing of peripheral blood to compare persistent Graves' disease patients against newly diagnosed Graves' disease patients. The study took place in China and was registered as a clinical trial. TCR sequencing covered some 13 persistent and around 20 newly diagnosed Graves' disease patients, approximately 33 samples in total. The full study reports these points: Sequencing and analysis were limited to the TCR beta chain. The authors acknowledged the small sample size as a limitation that may reduce accuracy. Only peripheral blood was studied, because thyroid tissue, the primary lesion, was inaccessible. Lower TCR Shannon entropy and fewer highly expanded clones were observed in persistent Graves' disease patients than in newly diagnosed patients, which suggested clonal expansion. Patients with persistent disease shared more public clonotypes (around 2,700) than newly diagnosed patients did (more than 900).

The time point label of this sample denotes: newly diagnosed GD, antithyroid drugs for less than 3 months. For both TCR sequencing and RNA sequencing, RNA was extracted from PBMCs in TRIzol. Graves' disease was diagnosed according to American Thyroid Association guidelines. Patients for the study were recruited at an endocrinology department in Xi'an, China. From each patient, 7.5 to 10 milliliters of peripheral blood was collected into an EDTA anticoagulant tube. Ficoll Paque Plus density gradient separation was used to isolate PBMCs, and no additional T cell sorting was done. An Agilent 2100 Bioanalyzer and agarose gel were used to check RNA quality, while a NanoDrop 2000 measured RNA concentration. Receptor amplification or capture employed multiplex PCR. Sequencing relied on an Illumina HiSeq 4000. TCR beta libraries were built with iRepertoire HTBI primers and Arm-PCR amplification of CDR3 regions. Gel purification was performed on PCR products prior to sequencing. As for how the authors treated the data: A total of around 66 TRBV and 14 TRBJ segments were identified across samples and were used for gene usage analysis of CDR3 amino acid clonotypes. Filtered high-quality paired reads were merged into contigs using COPE and FqMerger. Contigs were aligned with BLAST to IMGT TRBV, TRBD and TRBJ reference genes, and CDR3 was defined per IMGT. Clonotypes above 0.1% frequency were classified as highly expanded clones. Repertoire diversity was measured by Shannon entropy, and V-J evenness by the Gini coefficient. Public clonotypes were defined as clonotypes shared by more than one individual. TCRdb took the public reads, trimmed them with fastp at Q25, ran MiXCR for clone calling and kept in-frame beta chains. Merged by CDR3 protein, the rows form single entries marked with the most common genes and DNA. For this entry, the V and J calls and clone size follow TCRdb and not the study's own pipeline. The sample profile shows 540,000 or so distinct CDR3 sequences; less than 15% of them were found once. The leading ten clones occupy approximately 9.3% of the sample.

The same data also contributed to another study, on T cells in Graves' hyperthyroidism and ophthalmopathy. As that second study puts it: A patient counted as having stable Graves' hyperthyroidism if no progression to ophthalmopathy occurred over 18 months of follow-up. Hyperthyroidism patients were newly diagnosed, with disease duration under 2 months, and aged 18 to 65 years. The study excluded patients with uncontrolled infections, other autoimmune diseases, pregnancy or lactation. Clinical symptoms, serum thyroxine and TRAb, thyroid ultrasound, and orbital computed tomography formed the basis for the diagnoses. For the first round of RT-PCR on the TCR CDR3, the HTBI primer set was used together with the Qiagen OneStep RT-PCR kit. Most expanded thyroid clonotypes (frequency above 0.001) were also detected in blood, suggesting blood repertoires may reflect thyroid immune responses. A 13 V-J signature model separated ophthalmopathy from stable hyperthyroidism, with roughly 88% sensitivity and about 81% specificity in cross-validation and 80%/75% in testing. In validation, the model predicted progression to ophthalmopathy a median of approximately 6.6 months before onset, with over 55% sensitivity and roughly 72% specificity. To identify distinguishing TCR V-J signatures, a discovery cohort of 90 to 100 patients was used, comprising fewer than 45 with Graves' ophthalmopathy and 57 with stable Graves' hyperthyroidism. Prospective prediction of ophthalmopathy was tested in an independent validation cohort of some 20 hyperthyroidism patients and 17 patients who later progressed to ophthalmopathy. For training and testing, the 100 or so patients in the discovery cohort were randomly divided in a 7:3 ratio. Thyroid tissue and blood T-cell repertoires from over 5 Graves' hyperthyroidism patients were also compared in the study. After blood sampling, hyperthyroidism patients were treated with methimazole at a starting dose of 30 mg daily, and ophthalmopathy patients were treated with high-dose intravenous methylprednisolone. A second multiplex PCR round built the libraries, followed by size selection and purification. Paired-end sequencing of the libraries was performed with 100 bp reads on an Illumina HiSeq2000. SOAPnuke was used to process the raw data, with reads discarded if the reads contained adapters or uncalled bases, had a mean Phred below 15, or lacked an exact constant-primer or identifier match. COPE v1.2.5 was used to merge high-quality paired reads, and clonotypes were defined as unique nucleotide sequences. Clonotypes were aligned to IMGT TRBV, TRBD and TRBJ reference segments using MiTCR v1.1. Only V-J combinations with frequency above 0.0001, covering about 99% of repertoires, were analysed. A TCS score was defined as the ratio of F50 (clonal expansion) to E x V (chaos), with BLOSUM62-based TCRdist applied between CDR3 peptides within each V-J. Welch's t-statistics and random forest reduced 500 to 550 V-J features to 10 to 15, which were used in a naive Bayes classifier (R e1071). Sample size was not statistically predetermined, and investigators were not blinded to group allocation. According to the paper, TCR Vbeta CDR3 sequencing was carried out on 135 peripheral blood samples, which came from over 40 ophthalmopathy, under 85 hyperthyroidism and roughly 17 progressor patients.

This clonotype was sampled from a young man with Graves disease. Donor details come from another sample of the same person, matched by shared clones. The sample here was peripheral blood mononuclear cells (PBMCs), taken at new diagnosis, from a patient treated with antithyroid drugs.

The nucleotide sequence reads TGCAGCGCTACGACTAGCGGGAGCTCCGAGCAGTACTTC. This yields the protein CSATTSGSSEQYF. The chain couples TRBV29-1 to TRBJ2-7, with TRBD2 matching 12 junction bases. The CDR3 spans 13 residues, from the cysteine through the phenylalanine. The sequence is cut down to CDR3 DNA, 39 bases in frame from base 1. The germline V gene gives CDR1 as SQVTM and CDR2 as ANQGSEA. V has 7 bases trimmed and J has 6 bases trimmed; junction bases matching no gene number 7.